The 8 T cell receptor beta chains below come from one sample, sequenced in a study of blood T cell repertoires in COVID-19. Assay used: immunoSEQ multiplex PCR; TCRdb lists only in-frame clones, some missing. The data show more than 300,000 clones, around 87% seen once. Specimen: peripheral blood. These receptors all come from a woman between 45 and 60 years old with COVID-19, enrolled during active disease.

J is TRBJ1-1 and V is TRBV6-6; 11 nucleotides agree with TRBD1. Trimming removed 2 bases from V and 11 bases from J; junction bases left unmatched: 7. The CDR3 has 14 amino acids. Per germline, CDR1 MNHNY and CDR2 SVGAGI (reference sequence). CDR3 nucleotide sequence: TGTGCCAGCAGTTACGGGACAGGGGGGAACGCGGCTTTCTTT. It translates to CASSYGTGGNAAFF.

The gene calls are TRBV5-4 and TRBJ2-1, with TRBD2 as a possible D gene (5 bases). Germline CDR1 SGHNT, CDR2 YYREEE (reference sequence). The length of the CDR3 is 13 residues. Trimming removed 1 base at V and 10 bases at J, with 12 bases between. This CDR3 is CASSLYAGREQFF. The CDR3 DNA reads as TGTGCCAGCAGCTTGTATGCGGGCAGGGAGCAGTTCTTC.

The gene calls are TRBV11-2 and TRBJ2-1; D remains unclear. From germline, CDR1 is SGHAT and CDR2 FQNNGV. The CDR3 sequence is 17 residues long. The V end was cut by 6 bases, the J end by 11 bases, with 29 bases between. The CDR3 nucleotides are TGTGCCAGCAGTTTTGTTATGCTGGCCGTTAAGATCAGTCAGCAGTTCTTC. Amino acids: CASSFVMLAVKISQQFF.

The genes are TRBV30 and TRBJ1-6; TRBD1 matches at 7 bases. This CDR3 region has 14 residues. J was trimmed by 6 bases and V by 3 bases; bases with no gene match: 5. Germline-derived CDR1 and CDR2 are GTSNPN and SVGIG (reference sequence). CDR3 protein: CAWRYRGGNSPLHF. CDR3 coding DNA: TGTGCCTGGAGGTACAGGGGAGGTAATTCACCCCTCCACTTT.

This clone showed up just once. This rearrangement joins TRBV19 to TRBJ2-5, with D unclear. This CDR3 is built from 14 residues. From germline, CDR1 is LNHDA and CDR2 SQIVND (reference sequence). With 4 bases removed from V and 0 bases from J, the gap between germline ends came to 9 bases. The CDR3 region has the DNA TGTGCCAGTAGTAATCACAGATACCAAGAGACCCAGTACTTC. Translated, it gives CASSNHRYQETQYF.

The CDR3 sequence is CASSPVGQRETQYF. In DNA form, the CDR3 reads TGTGCCAGCAGCCCCGTTGGGCAGCGGGAGACCCAGTACTTC. This rearrangement joins TRBV21-1 to TRBJ2-5; the tabulated D call, TRBD2, remains unverified against the DNA. TRBV21-1 is marked as a pseudogene. The CDR3 sequence is 14 residues long.

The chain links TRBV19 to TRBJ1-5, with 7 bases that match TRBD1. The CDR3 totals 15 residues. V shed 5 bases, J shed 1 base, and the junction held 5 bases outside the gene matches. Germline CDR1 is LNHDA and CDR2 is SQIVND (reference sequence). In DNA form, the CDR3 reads TGTGCCAGTAGTGACAGGGCGGGGAGCAATCAGCCCCAGCATTTT. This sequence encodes CASSDRAGSNQPQHF.

This CDR3 is CASSQMPGVAYEQYF. CDR3 in DNA: TGTGCCAGCAGCCAAATGCCTGGAGTGGCCTACGAGCAGTACTTC. J is TRBJ2-7 and V is TRBV3-1 (or the pseudogene TRBV3-2), with D unresolved. CDR1 is LGHDT and CDR2 is YNNKEL in the germline V gene (reference sequence). The CDR3 totals 15 residues. Trimming removed 2 bases from V and 2 bases from J, with 13 bases in between.